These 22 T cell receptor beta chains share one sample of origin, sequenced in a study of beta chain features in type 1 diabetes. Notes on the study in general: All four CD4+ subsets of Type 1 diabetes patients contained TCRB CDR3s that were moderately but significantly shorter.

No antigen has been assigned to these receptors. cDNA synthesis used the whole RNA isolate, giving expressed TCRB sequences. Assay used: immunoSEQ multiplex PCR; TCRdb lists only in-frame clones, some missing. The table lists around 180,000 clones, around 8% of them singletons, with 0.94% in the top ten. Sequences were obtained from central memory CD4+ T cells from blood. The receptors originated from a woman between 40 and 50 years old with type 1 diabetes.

The CDR3 region is CASSQERGKTRYGYTF. The CDR3 nucleotides read TGCGCCAGCAGCCAAGAACGAGGGAAAACTCGGTATGGCTACACCTTC. This rearrangement joins TRBV4-3 to TRBJ1-2; no clear D gene. Between the trimmed V and J ends, which lost 0 bases and 5 bases, there was a span of 16 bases. The CDR3 is 16 residues long. In germline, CDR1 is LGHNA, CDR2 YSLEER.

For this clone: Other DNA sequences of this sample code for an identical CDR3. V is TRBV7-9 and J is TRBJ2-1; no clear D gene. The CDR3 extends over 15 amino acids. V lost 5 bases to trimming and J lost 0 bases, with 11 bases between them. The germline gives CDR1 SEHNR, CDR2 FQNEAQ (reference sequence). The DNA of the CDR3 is TGTGCCAGCAGCCCCCGTGGCAGCTCCTACAATGAGCAGTTCTTC. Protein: CASSPRGSSYNEQFF.

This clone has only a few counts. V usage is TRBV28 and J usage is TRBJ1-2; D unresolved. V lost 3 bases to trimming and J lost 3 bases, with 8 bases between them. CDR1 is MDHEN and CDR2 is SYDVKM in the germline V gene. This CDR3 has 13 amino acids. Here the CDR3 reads CASSFGMDYGYTF. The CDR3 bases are TGTGCCAGCAGTTTTGGCATGGACTATGGCTACACCTTC.

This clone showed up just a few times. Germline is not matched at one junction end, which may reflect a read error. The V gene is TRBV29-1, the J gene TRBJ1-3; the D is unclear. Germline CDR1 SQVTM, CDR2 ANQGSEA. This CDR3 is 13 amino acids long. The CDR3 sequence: CSVEDGERNTIYF. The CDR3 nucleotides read TGCAGCGTGGAAGACGGAGAGCGAAACACCATATATTTT.

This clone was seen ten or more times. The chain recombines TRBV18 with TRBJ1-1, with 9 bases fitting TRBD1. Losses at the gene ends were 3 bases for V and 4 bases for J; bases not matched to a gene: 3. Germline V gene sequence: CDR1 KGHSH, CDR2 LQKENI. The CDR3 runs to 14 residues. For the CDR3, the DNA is TGTGCCAGCTCACCCGGGACAGGGCCCACTGAAGCTTTCTTT. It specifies CASSPGTGPTEAFF.

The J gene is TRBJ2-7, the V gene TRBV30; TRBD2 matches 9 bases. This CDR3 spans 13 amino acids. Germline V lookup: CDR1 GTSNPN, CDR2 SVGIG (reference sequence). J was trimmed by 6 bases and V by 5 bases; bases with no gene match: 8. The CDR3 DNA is TGTGCCTGGTTAGGTAGCGGGAGTGGCGAGCAGTACTTC. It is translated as CAWLGSGSGEQYF.

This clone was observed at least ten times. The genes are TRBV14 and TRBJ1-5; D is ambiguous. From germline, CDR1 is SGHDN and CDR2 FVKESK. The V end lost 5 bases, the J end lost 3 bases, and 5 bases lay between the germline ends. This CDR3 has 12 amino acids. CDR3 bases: TGTGCCAGCAGCGGGCCCAATCAGCCCCAGCATTTT. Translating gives CASSGPNQPQHF.

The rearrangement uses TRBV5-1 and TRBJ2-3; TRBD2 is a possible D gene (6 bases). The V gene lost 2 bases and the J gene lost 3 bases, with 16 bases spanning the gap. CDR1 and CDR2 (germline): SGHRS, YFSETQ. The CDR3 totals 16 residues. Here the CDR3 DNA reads TGCGCCAGCAGCTTCGTCGGGGGTACTAGTACAGATACGCAGTATTTT. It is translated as CASSFVGGTSTDTQYF.

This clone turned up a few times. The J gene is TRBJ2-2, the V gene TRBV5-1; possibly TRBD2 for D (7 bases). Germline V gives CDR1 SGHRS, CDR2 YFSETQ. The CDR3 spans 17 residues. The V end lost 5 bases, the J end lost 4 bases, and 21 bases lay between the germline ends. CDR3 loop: CASSWGGGPRRTGELFF. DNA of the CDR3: TGCGCCAGCAGTTGGGGGGGCGGCCCCAGACGCACCGGGGAGCTGTTTTTT.

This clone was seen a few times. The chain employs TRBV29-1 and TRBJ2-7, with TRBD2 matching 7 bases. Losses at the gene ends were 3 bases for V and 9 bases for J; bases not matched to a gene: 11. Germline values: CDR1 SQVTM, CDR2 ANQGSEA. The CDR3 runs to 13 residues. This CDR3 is CSVDASGNRGQYF. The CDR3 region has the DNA TGCAGCGTTGACGCTAGCGGCAACAGAGGGCAGTACTTC.

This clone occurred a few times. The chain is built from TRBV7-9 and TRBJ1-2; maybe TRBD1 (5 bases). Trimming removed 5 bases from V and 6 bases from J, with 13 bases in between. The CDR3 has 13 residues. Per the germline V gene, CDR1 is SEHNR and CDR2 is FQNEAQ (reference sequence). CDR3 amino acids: CASSQGRVDGYTF. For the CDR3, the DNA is TGTGCCAGCAGCCAGGGCAGGGTCGATGGCTACACCTTC.

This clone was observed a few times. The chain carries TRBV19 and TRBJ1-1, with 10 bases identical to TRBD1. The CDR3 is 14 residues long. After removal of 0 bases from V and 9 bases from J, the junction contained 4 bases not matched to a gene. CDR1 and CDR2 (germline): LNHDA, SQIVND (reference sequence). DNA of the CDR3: TGTGCCAGTAGTATAGATCTGGGACAGGGGAAAGCTTTCTTT. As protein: CASSIDLGQGKAFF.

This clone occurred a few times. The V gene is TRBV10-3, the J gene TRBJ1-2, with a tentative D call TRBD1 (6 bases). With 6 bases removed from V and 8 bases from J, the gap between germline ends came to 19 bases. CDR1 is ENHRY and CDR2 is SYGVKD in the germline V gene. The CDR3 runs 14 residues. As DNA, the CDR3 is TGTGCCATCAGCGCAGGGGACGCCGGGGAAGGCTACACCTTC. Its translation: CAISAGDAGEGYTF.

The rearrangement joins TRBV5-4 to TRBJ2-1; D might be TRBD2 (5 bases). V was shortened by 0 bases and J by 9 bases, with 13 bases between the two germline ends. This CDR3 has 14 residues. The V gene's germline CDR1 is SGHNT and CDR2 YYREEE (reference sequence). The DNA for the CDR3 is TGTGCCAGCAGCTTGGGTGGGAGTACGGTTGAGCAGTTCTTC. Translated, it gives CASSLGGSTVEQFF.

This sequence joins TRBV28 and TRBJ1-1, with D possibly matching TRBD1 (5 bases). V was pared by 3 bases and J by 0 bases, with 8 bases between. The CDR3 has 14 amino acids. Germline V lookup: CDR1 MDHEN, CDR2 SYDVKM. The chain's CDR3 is CASSFQGMNTEAFF. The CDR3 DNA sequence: TGTGCCAGCAGTTTCCAGGGAATGAACACTGAAGCTTTCTTT.

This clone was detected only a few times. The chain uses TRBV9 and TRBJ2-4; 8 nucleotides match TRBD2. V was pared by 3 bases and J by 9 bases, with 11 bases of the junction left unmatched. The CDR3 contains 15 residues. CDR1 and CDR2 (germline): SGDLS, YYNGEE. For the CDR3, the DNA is TGTGCCAGCAGCGCCAACGGGGGGGTCGGAGTCATTCAGTACTTC. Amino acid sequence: CASSANGGVGVIQYF.

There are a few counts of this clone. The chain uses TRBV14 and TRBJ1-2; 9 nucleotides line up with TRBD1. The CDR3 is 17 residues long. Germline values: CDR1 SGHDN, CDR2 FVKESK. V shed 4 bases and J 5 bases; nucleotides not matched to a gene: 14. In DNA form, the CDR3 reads TGTGCCAGCAGCCCACATGGACAGGGGACCACACTGTATGGCTACACCTTC. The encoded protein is CASSPHGQGTTLYGYTF.

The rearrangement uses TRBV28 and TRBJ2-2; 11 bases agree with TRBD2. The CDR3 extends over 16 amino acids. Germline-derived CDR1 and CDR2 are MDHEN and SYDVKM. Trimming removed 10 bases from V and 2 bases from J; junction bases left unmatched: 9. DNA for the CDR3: TGTGCCACGACTACCACTAGCGGGAGCAACACCGGGGAGCTGTTTTTT. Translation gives CATTTTSGSNTGELFF.

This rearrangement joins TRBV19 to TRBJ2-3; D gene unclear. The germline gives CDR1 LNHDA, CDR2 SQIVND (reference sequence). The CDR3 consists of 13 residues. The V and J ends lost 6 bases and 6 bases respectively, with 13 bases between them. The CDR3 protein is CASSPSRQDTQYF. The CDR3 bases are TGTGCCAGTAGCCCTTCTAGGCAGGATACGCAGTATTTT.

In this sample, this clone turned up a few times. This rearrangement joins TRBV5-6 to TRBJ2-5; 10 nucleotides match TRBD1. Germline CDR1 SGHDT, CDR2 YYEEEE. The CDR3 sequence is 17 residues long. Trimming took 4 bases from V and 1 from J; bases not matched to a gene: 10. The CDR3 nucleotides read TGTGCCAGCAGCGCGTCCGGGACAGGGGCTATCCAAGAGACCCAGTACTTC. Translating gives CASSASGTGAIQETQYF.

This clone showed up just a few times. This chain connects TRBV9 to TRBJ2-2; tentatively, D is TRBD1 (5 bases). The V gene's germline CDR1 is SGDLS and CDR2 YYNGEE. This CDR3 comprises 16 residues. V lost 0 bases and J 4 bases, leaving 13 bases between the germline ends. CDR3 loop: CASSVGGFASTGELFF. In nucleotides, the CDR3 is TGTGCCAGCAGCGTAGGGGGCTTCGCGAGCACCGGGGAGCTGTTTTTT. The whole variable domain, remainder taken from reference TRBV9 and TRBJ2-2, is DSGVTQTPKHLITATGQRVTLRCSPRSGDLSVYWYQQSLDQGLQFLIQYYNGEERAKGNILERFSAQQFPDLHSELNLSSLELGDSALYFCASSVGGFASTGELFFGEGSRLTVL.

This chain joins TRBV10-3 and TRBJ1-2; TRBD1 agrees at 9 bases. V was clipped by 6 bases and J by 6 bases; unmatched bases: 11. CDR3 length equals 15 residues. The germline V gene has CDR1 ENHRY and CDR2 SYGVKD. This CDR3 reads CAIRPRQGVEDGYTF. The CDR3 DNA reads TGTGCCATCAGACCCCGACAGGGGGTGGAAGATGGCTACACCTTC.